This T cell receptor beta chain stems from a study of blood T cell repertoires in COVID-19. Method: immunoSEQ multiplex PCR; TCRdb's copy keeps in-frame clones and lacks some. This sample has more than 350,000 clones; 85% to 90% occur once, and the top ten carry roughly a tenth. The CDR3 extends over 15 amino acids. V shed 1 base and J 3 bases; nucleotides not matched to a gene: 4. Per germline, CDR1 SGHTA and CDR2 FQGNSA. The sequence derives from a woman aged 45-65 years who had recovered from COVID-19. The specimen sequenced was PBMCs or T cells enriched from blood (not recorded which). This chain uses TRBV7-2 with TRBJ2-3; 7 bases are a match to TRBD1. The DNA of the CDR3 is TGTGCCAGCAGCTTAGAACAGGGGCGAACAGATACGCAGTATTTT. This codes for CASSLEQGRTDTQYF.